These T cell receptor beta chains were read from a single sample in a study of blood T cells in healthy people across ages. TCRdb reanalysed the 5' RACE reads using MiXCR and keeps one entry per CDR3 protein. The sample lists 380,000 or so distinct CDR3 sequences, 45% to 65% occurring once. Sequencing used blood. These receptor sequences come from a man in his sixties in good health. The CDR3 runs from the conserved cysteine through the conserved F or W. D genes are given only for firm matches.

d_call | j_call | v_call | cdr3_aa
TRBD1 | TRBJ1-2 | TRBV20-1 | CSARNPPGQGAVGYTF
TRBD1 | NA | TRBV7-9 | CASSSNRGPRGEQYF
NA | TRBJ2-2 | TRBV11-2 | CASSIGLSTGELFF
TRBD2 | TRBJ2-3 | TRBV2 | CASMTNPGTSGSSDTQYF
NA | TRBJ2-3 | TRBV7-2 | CASSWAGYGRDTQYF
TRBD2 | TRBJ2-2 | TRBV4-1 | CASSQDSASGGAANTGELFF
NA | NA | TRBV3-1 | CASSQSSPLGARETQYF
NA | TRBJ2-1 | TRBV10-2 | CASNDNLGPSYNEQFF
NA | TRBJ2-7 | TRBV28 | CASSLVQTITDSFYYEQYF
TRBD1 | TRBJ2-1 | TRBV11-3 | CASSGQGDEQFF
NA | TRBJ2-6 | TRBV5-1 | CASSLEFGGHGANVLTF
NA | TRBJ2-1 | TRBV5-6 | CASSSGPHGGEQFF
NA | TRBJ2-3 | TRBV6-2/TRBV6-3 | CASRVAPDTQYF
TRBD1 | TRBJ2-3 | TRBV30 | CAWKPDRGVSGATDTQYF